This TCR beta chain is drawn from a study of shared clonotypes between healthy human individuals. Clones were sequenced by immunoSEQ multiplex PCR, and TCRdb holds only the in-frame ones, with some missing. The sample lists around 2.1 million clones; about 92% were seen once. Looked up from germline, CDR1 is LNHDA and CDR2 is SQIVND (reference sequence). Deletions cut 8 bases from V and 2 bases from J, with 10 bases between. The CDR3 is made up of 13 amino acids. Positive CCR7 selection of CD45RO-negative cells yielded the naive CD8 cells, and terminally differentiated effector memory CD45RA+ cells were excluded.

This TCR derives from a young man in good health. Some clones in this sample may be carry-over from other donors' samples. The source material was naive CD8+ T cells from PBMCs. The genes are TRBV19 and TRBJ2-1; D gene unclear. Here the CDR3 reads CASGKGPYNEQFF. DNA for the CDR3: TGTGCCAGTGGAAAAGGGCCCTACAATGAGCAGTTCTTC.